The 28 T cell receptor beta chains below were found in one sample sequenced in a study of vaccination and CD4 T cells after COVID-19. The assay that was used to sequence DNA from cultured CD4+ T cells was the Oncomine TCR Beta short-read assay. MiXCR, applied by TCRdb to the PCR reads, yields one record per CDR3 protein. This table holds thousands of distinct CDR3 sequences, 20% to 25% found once. Their cognate antigens are unknown. The treatment is: approximately 9-day PBMC culture with coronavirus spike peptide pools or control peptides (ViraFEST assay). The sequenced sample was CD4+ T cells from blood, cultured in vitro. These receptors came from a human donor who had recovered from COVID-19.

This clonotype is labeled large (0.1 to 1%). The chain couples TRBV27 to TRBJ2-5; 8 bases are shared with TRBD2. This CDR3 has 15 amino acids. Germline V lookup: CDR1 MNHEY, CDR2 SMNVEV (reference sequence). The V gene end was trimmed by 2 bases and the J gene end by 5 bases; junction bases not matched to a gene: 7. The CDR3 spells CASSLNGGAWETQYF. The CDR3 DNA is TGTGCCAGCAGTTTAAACGGGGGGGCCTGGGAGACCCAGTACTTC.

This chain uses TRBV6-1 with TRBJ2-1, with D tentatively TRBD2 (5 bases). Trimming shortened V by 6 bases and J by 0 bases, and 15 bases separated the two germline ends. Germline values: CDR1 MNHNS, CDR2 SASEGT. The CDR3 covers 16 residues. DNA for the CDR3: TGTGCCAGCAGCCCCTCTACGGGGAGCTCCTACAATGAGCAGTTCTTC. This encodes CASSPSTGSSYNEQFF.

The DNA of the CDR3 is TGTGCCAGGGACAGGGGGCGTCGGTTTGGTGGCTACACCTTC. This sequence encodes CARDRGRRFGGYTF. This chain links TRBV2 with TRBJ1-2, with 11 bases aligning to TRBD1. This CDR3 is built from 14 residues. Germline CDR1 and CDR2: SNHLY and FYNNEI. Trimming took 9 bases from V and 7 from J; bases not matched to a gene: 10.

The chain combines TRBV7-2 with TRBJ2-3; TRBD2 aligns across 7 bases. V trimming: 3 bases; J trimming: 4 bases; junction bases outside the gene matches: 7. CDR1 is SGHTA, CDR2 FQGNSA, per germline. The CDR3 has 15 amino acids. The DNA for the CDR3 is TGTGCCAGCAGCTTCGGCGGGAGTGGGGCAGATACGCAGTATTTT. Protein sequence: CASSFGGSGADTQYF.

This clonotype was counted a single time. The chain links TRBV30 to TRBJ1-6; 11 bases fit TRBD1. Trimming removed 2 bases from V and 7 bases from J; junction bases left unmatched: 10. Germline V gene sequence: CDR1 GTSNPN, CDR2 SVGIG (reference sequence). CDR3 length: 17 residues. CDR3 amino acids: CAWSPGTGGFLNSPLHF. CDR3 coding DNA: TGTGCCTGGAGTCCCGGGACAGGGGGTTTTTTGAATTCACCCCTCCACTTT. Full variable domain (remainder filled in from reference TRBV30 and TRBJ1-6): SQTIHQWPATLVQPVGSPLSLECTVEGTSNPNLYWYRQAAGRGLQLLFYSVGIGQISSEVPQNLSASRPQDRQFILSSKKLLLSDSGFYLCAWSPGTGGFLNSPLHFGNGTRLTVT.

A few counts support this clonotype. The J gene is TRBJ1-2, the V gene TRBV9; 8 bases map to TRBD1. Germline CDR1 reads SGDLS; CDR2 reads YYNGEE. J was trimmed by 6 bases and V by 0 bases; bases with no gene match: 10. The CDR3 has 16 amino acids. The CDR3 region has the DNA TGTGCCAGCAGCGTAGGGGGTCCAGGGGGCGTAAATGGCTACACCTTC. This codes for CASSVGGPGGVNGYTF.

The rearrangement joins TRBV5-4 to TRBJ2-7; possibly TRBD2 for D (6 bases). The CDR3 has 13 residues. Trimming pared 3 bases from V and 7 bases from J, leaving 14 bases between. CDR1 is SGHNT, CDR2 YYREEE, per germline (reference sequence). This CDR3 reads CASSWRGGGEQYF. The DNA of the CDR3 is TGTGCCAGCAGCTGGCGGGGTGGAGGGGAGCAGTACTTC. The full variable domain, completed using reference TRBV5-4 and TRBJ2-7, is ETGVTQSPTHLIKTRGQQVTLRCSSQSGHNTVSWYQQALGQGPQFIFQYYREEENGRGNFPPRFSGLQFPNYSSELNVNALELDDSALYLCASSWRGGGEQYFGPGTRLTVT.

This clonotype has a handful of counts. The chain joins TRBV2 to TRBJ2-7; TRBD1 is a possible D gene (6 bases). The CDR3 loop spans 14 amino acids. Germline V gives CDR1 SNHLY, CDR2 FYNNEI. V was shortened by 5 bases and J by 3 bases, with 14 bases between the two germline ends. The CDR3 sequence is CASSPGQRRYEQYF. In DNA form, the CDR3 reads TGTGCCAGCAGTCCGGGACAACGACGCTACGAGCAGTACTTC.

V usage is TRBV5-4 and J usage is TRBJ1-6; TRBD1 might be the D (5 bases). There are 14 residues in the CDR3. V was cut by 0 bases and J by 9 bases, with 10 bases left in between. Germline V gene data show CDR1 as SGHNT and CDR2 as YYREEE (reference sequence). CDR3 nucleotides: TGTGCCAGCAGCTTGGTAGGGGTTAGTTCACCCCTCCACTTT. Translating gives CASSLVGVSSPLHF.

The chain uses TRBV19 and TRBJ2-3; D is possibly TRBD2 (5 bases). Germline V gene lookup returns CDR1 LNHDA and CDR2 SQIVND (reference sequence). With 7 bases removed from V and 3 bases from J, the gap between germline ends came to 8 bases. The CDR3 loop spans 12 amino acids. CDR3 coding DNA: TGTGCCAGTACGGGGTTGACAGATACGCAGTATTTT. Translation: CASTGLTDTQYF.

The chain couples TRBV5-1 to TRBJ1-2; D may be TRBD1 (5 bases). The CDR3 has 13 amino acids. The germline V gene encodes CDR1 SGHRS and CDR2 YFSETQ. V was shortened by 2 bases and J by 5 bases, with 10 bases between the two germline ends. DNA for the CDR3: TGCGCCAGCAGCTTCGACAGCGGGTATGGCTACACCTTC. Translated, it gives CASSFDSGYGYTF.

This clonotype was recorded a few times. The rearrangement uses TRBV30 and TRBJ2-7; D gene uncertain. Looked up from germline, CDR1 is GTSNPN and CDR2 is SVGIG (reference sequence). CDR3 length: 14 residues. V lost 3 bases, J lost 9 bases, and 21 bases lay in between. The CDR3 DNA follows: TGTGCCTGGAGCCCGGACCCGGGCGATAGATTGCAGTACTTC. It translates to CAWSPDPGDRLQYF.

The chain links TRBV30 to TRBJ1-5; D is uncertain. Germline V gene data show CDR1 as GTSNPN and CDR2 as SVGIG (reference sequence). The CDR3 consists of 13 residues. V lost 2 bases to trimming and J lost 3 bases, with 8 bases between them. The CDR3: CAWSLEYNQPQHF. The DNA for the CDR3 is TGTGCCTGGAGTCTGGAGTACAATCAGCCCCAGCATTTT.

Only a few counts were recorded for this clonotype. The chain combines TRBV12-3 or TRBV12-4 with TRBJ1-1; D remains ambiguous. Between the trimmed V and J ends, which lost 2 bases and 7 bases, there was a span of 11 bases. This CDR3 is built from 13 residues. CDR3 sequence: CASSLTLGGEAFF. The DNA of the CDR3 is TGTGCCAGCAGTTTAACTTTAGGCGGTGAAGCTTTCTTT.

J is TRBJ2-1 and V is TRBV10-1, with D possibly being TRBD1 or TRBD2 (5 bases each). Germline V gives CDR1 WNHNN, CDR2 SYGVQD (reference sequence). With 4 bases removed from V and 10 bases from J, the gap between germline ends came to 20 bases. The CDR3 has 15 residues. CDR3 loop: CASSGDGRSGGEQFF. The CDR3 DNA reads TGCGCCAGCAGTGGGGACGGACGGAGTGGTGGGGAGCAGTTCTTC.

The genes are TRBV10-3 and TRBJ2-7; 8 positions agree with TRBD1. The CDR3 contains 15 residues. The V segment lost 1 base and the J segment 7 bases; nucleotides outside the gene matches: 9. Germline V gene data show CDR1 as ENHRY and CDR2 as SYGVKD. CDR3 residues: CAISEWDRRPMEQYF. The CDR3 nucleotides read TGTGCCATCAGTGAGTGGGACAGGCGCCCTATGGAGCAGTACTTC.

By frequency in the sample, this clonotype is medium-sized. V usage is TRBV6-1 and J usage is TRBJ1-1; D remains unclear. V lost 5 bases and J lost 3, with 10 bases in between. The CDR3 covers 13 residues. CDR1 is MNHNS, CDR2 SASEGT, per germline. This CDR3 is CASSRFRDTEAFF. As DNA, the CDR3 is TGTGCCAGCAGTAGATTTCGGGACACTGAAGCTTTCTTT.

This clonotype was observed a few times. The chain couples TRBV7-2 to TRBJ1-2, with D unclear. Germline CDR1 reads SGHTA; CDR2 reads FQGNSA. The V gene lost 4 bases and the J gene lost 8 bases, with 11 bases spanning the gap. This CDR3 contains 12 residues. The CDR3 bases are TGTGCCAGCAGCTCCTCCGCCGGGGGCTACACCTTC. Translation gives CASSSSAGGYTF.

By proportion, this clonotype is medium-sized. The rearrangement joins TRBV27 to TRBJ1-1, with TRBD1 identical over 8 bases. Per the germline V gene, CDR1 is MNHEY and CDR2 is SMNVEV (reference sequence). The CDR3 contains 14 residues. V trimming: 5 bases; J trimming: 5 bases; junction bases outside the gene matches: 7. The CDR3 spells CASSHRQGRTEAFF. The CDR3 region has the DNA TGTGCCAGCAGTCACCGACAGGGGAGGACTGAAGCTTTCTTT.

The V gene is TRBV20-1, the J gene TRBJ2-5, with D unresolved. Trimming cost V 6 bases and J 3 bases, with 17 bases left between them. The CDR3 sequence is 14 residues long. Germline CDR1 reads DFQATT; CDR2 reads SNEGSKA (reference sequence). Here the CDR3 DNA reads TGCAGTGCCTCACGACCAGGCTTCAAAGAGACCCAGTACTTC. Translated: CSASRPGFKETQYF.

This clonotype turned up a few times. The chain has TRBV12-1 and TRBJ2-3; the table assigns TRBD2, which was not confirmed against the DNA. TRBV12-1 counts as a pseudogene. The CDR3 sequence is 17 residues long. The DNA of the CDR3 is TGTGCCAGCAGCTCCGGGACTAGCGGCCAATACACAGATACGCAGTATTTT. Its protein product is CASSSGTSGQYTDTQYF.

This clonotype is medium-sized by share. The V gene is TRBV19, the J gene TRBJ1-5; 7 bases match TRBD1. This CDR3 spans 16 amino acids. Germline V gene data show CDR1 as LNHDA and CDR2 as SQIVND (reference sequence). V lost 4 bases to trimming and J lost 3 bases; unmatched junction nucleotides: 9. The CDR3 DNA reads TGTGCCAGTAGTAGGAGGGGGCGAGGGGCCAATCAGCCCCAGCATTTT. Its translation: CASSRRGRGANQPQHF.

This clonotype was counted a few times. The V and J genes are TRBV7-3 and TRBJ2-5, with 12 bases matching TRBD1. Germline CDR1 and CDR2: SGHTA and FQGTGA. The V gene end was trimmed by 2 bases and the J gene end by 4 bases; junction bases not matched to a gene: 8. The CDR3 consists of 17 residues. The DNA for the CDR3 is TGTGCCAGCAGCTTACGATCCGGGACAGGGGGCGTAGAGACCCAGTACTTC. Encoded protein: CASSLRSGTGGVETQYF.

By frequency in the sample, this clonotype is medium-sized. V is TRBV20-1 and J is TRBJ1-2, with D tentatively TRBD1 (6 bases). The CDR3 spans 14 residues. Trimming left V 1 base short and J 13 bases short, with 22 bases between. Germline-derived CDR1 and CDR2 are DFQATT and SNEGSKA (reference sequence). The CDR3 loop is CSARGGPSSMASTF. The CDR3 region has the DNA TGCAGTGCTAGAGGGGGGCCCTCCTCTATGGCTAGCACCTTC.

The table lists this clonotype with a few counts. The chain links TRBV2 to TRBJ1-2; D is undetermined. The CDR3 runs to 13 residues. Germline V gives CDR1 SNHLY, CDR2 FYNNEI. V lost 5 bases and J lost 6, with 13 bases in between. The CDR3 region has the DNA TGTGCCAGCAGTCAGAGGGTATATAATGGCTACACCTTC. The encoded protein is CASSQRVYNGYTF.

This clonotype was detected only a few times. CDR3 protein: CASSPPRGRVQETQYF. The CDR3 DNA reads as TGTGCCAGCAGCCCCCCCCGGGGGAGAGTCCAAGAGACCCAGTACTTC. The chain links TRBV9 to TRBJ2-5; a weak D match, TRBD2 (6 bases). Germline V gene sequence: CDR1 SGDLS, CDR2 YYNGEE. The V end lost 4 bases, the J end lost 1 base, and 17 bases lay between the germline ends. The CDR3 is made up of 16 amino acids.

This chain links TRBV20-1 with TRBJ1-2; 11 bases are shared with TRBD1. The CDR3 is made up of 15 amino acids. Germline lookup yields CDR1 DFQATT and CDR2 SNEGSKA (reference sequence). V was clipped by 5 bases and J by 0 bases; unmatched bases: 5. CDR3 coding DNA: TGCAGTGCTGGGGGACAGGGGGTGACTAACTATGGCTACACCTTC. Its protein is CSAGGQGVTNYGYTF.

Relative to its sample, this clonotype is large. The chain uses TRBV12-3 or TRBV12-4 and TRBJ1-1; unclear D gene. Deletions cut 5 bases from V and 0 bases from J, with 7 bases between. CDR3 length equals 13 residues. The CDR3, as DNA: TGTGCCAGCAGTGCCATTATGAACACTGAAGCTTTCTTT. It yields the protein CASSAIMNTEAFF.